This passage covers 6 T cell receptor beta chains from one sample sequenced in a study of monozygotic twins with inflammatory bowel disease. From its re-call of the 5' RACE reads, TCRdb lists each CDR3 protein once, without DNA. Its listing shows 200,000 to 250,000 distinct CDR3 sequences. Sequenced material: blood. Every receptor here comes from a human donor with ulcerative colitis or Crohn's disease, or a healthy co-twin of an affected twin (not recorded which).

The chain is built from TRBV7-2 and TRBJ1-4; the D call of TRBD1 rests on TCRdb alone, since no DNA is present to check it. The germline V gene encodes CDR1 SGHTA and CDR2 FQGNSA. This CDR3 has 13 amino acids. The CDR3 loop is CASSPNGKGKLFF.

V and J are TRBV6-1 and TRBJ2-2; no DNA is available, so the TRBD1 call from TCRdb remains unchecked. From germline, CDR1 is MNHNS and CDR2 SASEGT. The CDR3 is made up of 16 amino acids. This CDR3 reads CASIRGTGGNTGELFF.

The chain uses TRBV20-1 and TRBJ1-2. Germline CDR1 DFQATT, CDR2 SNEGSKA (reference sequence). This CDR3 spans 14 amino acids. The CDR3 loop is CSAGQPTYNYGYTF.

CDR3 amino acids: CASSLFPPGEGMNTEAFF. The chain carries TRBV5-1 and TRBJ1-1. The germline gives CDR1 SGHRS, CDR2 YFSETQ. The CDR3 runs 18 residues.

J is TRBJ2-7 and V is TRBV10-3; TCRdb's assignment of TRBD1 cannot be checked, as there is no DNA. CDR3 length: 13 amino acids. Germline values: CDR1 ENHRY, CDR2 SYGVKD. CDR3 amino acids: CAIRPPGTYEQYF.

V usage is TRBV28 and J usage is TRBJ2-1; the D call from TCRdb, TRBD2, cannot be confirmed without DNA. The CDR3 has 12 residues. CDR1 MDHEN and CDR2 SYDVKM come from the germline V gene. Here the CDR3 reads CASSTRYYEQFF.